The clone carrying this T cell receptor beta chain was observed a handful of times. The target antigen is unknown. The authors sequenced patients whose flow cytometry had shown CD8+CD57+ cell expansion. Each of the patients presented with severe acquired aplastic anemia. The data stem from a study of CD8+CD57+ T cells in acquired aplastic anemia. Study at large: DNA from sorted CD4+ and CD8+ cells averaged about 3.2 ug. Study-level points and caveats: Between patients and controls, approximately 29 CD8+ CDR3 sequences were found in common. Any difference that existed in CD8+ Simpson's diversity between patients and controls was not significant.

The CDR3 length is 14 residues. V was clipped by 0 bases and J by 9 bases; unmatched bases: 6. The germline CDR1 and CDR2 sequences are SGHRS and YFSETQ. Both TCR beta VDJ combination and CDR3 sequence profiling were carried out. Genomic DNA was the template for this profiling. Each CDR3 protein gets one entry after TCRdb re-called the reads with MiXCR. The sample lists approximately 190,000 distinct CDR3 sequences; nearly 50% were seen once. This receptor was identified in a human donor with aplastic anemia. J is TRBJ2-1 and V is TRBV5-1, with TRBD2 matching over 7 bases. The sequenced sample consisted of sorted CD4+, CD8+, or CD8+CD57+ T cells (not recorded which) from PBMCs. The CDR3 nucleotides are TGCGCCAGCAGCTTGGTACGGGAGGAGCGTGAGCAGTTCTTC. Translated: CASSLVREEREQFF.